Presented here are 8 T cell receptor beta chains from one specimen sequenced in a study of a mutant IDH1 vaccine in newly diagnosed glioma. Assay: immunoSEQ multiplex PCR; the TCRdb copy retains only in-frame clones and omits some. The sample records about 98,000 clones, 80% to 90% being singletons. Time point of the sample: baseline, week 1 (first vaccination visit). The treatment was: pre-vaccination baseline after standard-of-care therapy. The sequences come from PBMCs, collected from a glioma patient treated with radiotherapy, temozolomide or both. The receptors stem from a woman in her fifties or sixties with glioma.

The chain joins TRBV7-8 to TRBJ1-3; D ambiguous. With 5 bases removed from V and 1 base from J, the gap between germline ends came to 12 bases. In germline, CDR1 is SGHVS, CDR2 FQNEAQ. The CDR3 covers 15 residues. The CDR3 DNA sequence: TGTGCCAGCAGCCCTTACCGGGGATCTGGAAACACCATATATTTT. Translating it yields CASSPYRGSGNTIYF.

CDR3 in amino acids: CASSLGLLTDTQYF. The DNA for the CDR3 is TGTGCCAGCAGCTTGGGCCTTCTCACAGATACGCAGTATTTT. This rearrangement joins TRBV5-4 to TRBJ2-3; D call uncertain. V lost 0 bases and J 2 bases, leaving 7 bases between the germline ends. This CDR3 has 14 residues. Germline CDR1 SGHNT, CDR2 YYREEE (reference sequence).

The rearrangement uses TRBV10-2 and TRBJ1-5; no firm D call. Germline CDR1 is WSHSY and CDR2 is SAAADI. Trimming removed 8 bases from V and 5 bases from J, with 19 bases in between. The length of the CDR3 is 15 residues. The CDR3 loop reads CASAGDPEAYQPQHF. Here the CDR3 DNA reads TGCGCCAGCGCTGGGGATCCGGAGGCTTATCAGCCCCAGCATTTT.

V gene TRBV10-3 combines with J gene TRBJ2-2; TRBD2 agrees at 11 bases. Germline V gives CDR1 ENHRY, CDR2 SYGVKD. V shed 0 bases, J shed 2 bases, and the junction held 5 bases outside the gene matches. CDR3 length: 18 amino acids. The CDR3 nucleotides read TGTGCCATCAGTGAGTCACTAGCGGGGGCAATTAACACCGGGGAGCTGTTTTTT. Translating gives CAISESLAGAINTGELFF.

CDR3 coding DNA: TGTGCCAGCAGCTTGGTGAGGGACCTGGCGGTGGGAAAACTGTTTTTT. Protein: CASSLVRDLAVGKLFF. The V call is TRBV5-6, the J call TRBJ1-4, with D possibly being TRBD1 (5 bases). The germline gives CDR1 SGHDT, CDR2 YYEEEE. This CDR3 comprises 16 residues. V lost 0 bases to trimming and J lost 10 bases, with 19 bases between them.

CDR3 sequence reads: CASSRGQGASPPLHF. The DNA of the CDR3 is TGCGCCAGCAGCCGCGGACAGGGGGCATCTCCACCCCTCCACTTT. The rearrangement uses TRBV4-1 and TRBJ1-6; 11 bases map to TRBD1. This CDR3 is 15 amino acids long. Germline V gene sequence: CDR1 MGHRA, CDR2 YSYEKL. V trimming: 4 bases; J trimming: 11 bases; junction bases outside the gene matches: 7.

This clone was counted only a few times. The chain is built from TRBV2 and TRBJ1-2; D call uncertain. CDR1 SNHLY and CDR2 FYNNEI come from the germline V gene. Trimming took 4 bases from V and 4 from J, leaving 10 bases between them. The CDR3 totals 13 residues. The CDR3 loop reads CASSGDGIYGYTF. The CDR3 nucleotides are TGTGCCAGCAGTGGGGATGGGATCTATGGCTACACCTTC.

The CDR3 loop reads CASRVQGNTEAFF. The CDR3 DNA reads as TGCGCCAGCAGAGTCCAGGGGAACACTGAAGCTTTCTTT. The chain joins TRBV10-2 to TRBJ1-1, with D perhaps TRBD1 (5 bases). CDR1 is WSHSY and CDR2 is SAAADI in the germline V gene. Trimming took 6 bases from V and 1 from J, leaving 9 bases between them. This CDR3 spans 13 amino acids.